The 32 T cell receptor beta chains listed next were all sequenced from one sample in a study of T cells after yellow fever vaccination. TCRdb re-derived calls from the 5' RACE reads in MiXCR, one entry per CDR3 protein. Among roughly 300,000 distinct CDR3 sequences listed, roughly 8.3% were seen once. Material: PBMCs, obtained about 41 days after the first yellow fever vaccination. These TCRs come from a man between 18 and 35 years old who received the YFV17D yellow fever vaccine.

This clonotype turned up a few times. This chain uses TRBV5-4 with TRBJ2-5; a possible D gene is TRBD1 (5 bases). The CDR3 loop spans 14 amino acids. Trimming stripped 0 bases from V and 7 bases from J, with 13 bases between. Germline V CDR1 and CDR2: SGHNT, YYREEE (reference sequence). The CDR3 bases are TGTGCCAGCAGCTTGGAAGGGGCCCCGAGGACCCAGTACTTC. Residues: CASSLEGAPRTQYF.

The V gene is TRBV30, the J gene TRBJ2-5; D possibly corresponds to TRBD1 (5 bases). The CDR3 runs to 15 residues. Deletions cut 0 bases from V and 4 bases from J, with 15 bases between. CDR1 and CDR2 from the germline V gene are GTSNPN and SVGIG (reference sequence). CDR3 sequence: CAWSVSEGVRETQYF. The DNA of the CDR3 is TGTGCCTGGAGTGTATCTGAAGGGGTTCGAGAGACCCAGTACTTC.

The chain is built from TRBV5-1 and TRBJ2-5; 8 bases align to TRBD1. CDR1 is SGHRS and CDR2 is YFSETQ in the germline V gene. The CDR3 has 16 amino acids. After removal of 3 bases from V and 1 base from J, the junction contained 8 bases not matched to a gene. CDR3 nucleotide sequence: TGCGCCAGCAGCTCGGCCAGGGGGCACTCCCAAGAGACCCAGTACTTC. Translated: CASSSARGHSQETQYF.

The chain carries TRBV4-3 and TRBJ1-2, with 10 bases matching TRBD1. Germline assignment: CDR1 LGHNA and CDR2 YSLEER. The CDR3 has 17 residues. V trimming: 5 bases; J trimming: 5 bases; junction bases outside the gene matches: 14. In DNA, the CDR3 is TGCGCCAGCAGCTACCGACAGGGGGCGCGCAGTAGTTATGGCTACACCTTC. Its translation: CASSYRQGARSSYGYTF.

This clonotype has a count of ten or more. The chain uses TRBV2 and TRBJ2-7; 7 nucleotides align to TRBD2. CDR1 and CDR2 (germline): SNHLY, FYNNEI. The CDR3 is 11 amino acids. Losses at the gene ends were 11 bases for V and 4 bases for J; bases not matched to a gene: 5. CDR3 DNA sequence: TGTGCCGGCGCGGGAGATTACGAGCAGTACTTC. Its protein is CAGAGDYEQYF.

This clonotype was found a few times. The chain recombines TRBV5-1 with TRBJ2-3, with 13 nucleotides matching TRBD2. This CDR3 has 17 residues. The V gene end was trimmed by 0 bases and the J gene end by 4 bases; junction bases not matched to a gene: 5. Germline V gene lookup returns CDR1 SGHRS and CDR2 YFSETQ. CDR3 nucleotides: TGCGCCAGCAGCTTGGCCAGGACTAGCGGGGGTTCAGATACGCAGTATTTT. Its translation: CASSLARTSGGSDTQYF.

There are many counts of this clonotype. The gene calls are TRBV20-1 and TRBJ2-7, with 11 bases fitting TRBD2. The CDR3 extends over 16 amino acids. Trimming took 3 bases from V and 2 from J; bases not matched to a gene: 9. Germline V lookup: CDR1 DFQATT, CDR2 SNEGSKA (reference sequence). The CDR3 region has the DNA TGCAGTGCTAGCGAGTCTAATAGCGGGGGGGCCTACGAGCAGTACGTC. Translation gives CSASESNSGGAYEQYV.

The rearrangement joins TRBV7-9 to TRBJ1-1; D may be TRBD1 (6 bases). Trimming took 1 base from V and 6 from J, leaving 9 bases between them. Germline values: CDR1 SEHNR, CDR2 FQNEAQ (reference sequence). CDR3 size: 13 residues. DNA of the CDR3: TGTGCCAGCAGCTTAGGACAGGCGGCTGAAGCTTTCTTT. Its translation is CASSLGQAAEAFF.

The CDR3 bases are TGTGCCAGCAGCCCGAGGTCGTCCTCTCTAGGCGAGCAGTACGTC. Translated, it gives CASSPRSSSLGEQYV. This chain joins TRBV5-5 and TRBJ2-7; D is undetermined. Germline loops: CDR1 SGHKS, CDR2 YYEKEE (reference sequence). The CDR3 contains 15 residues. The germline V and J ends were trimmed by 4 bases and 6 bases, with 20 bases remaining between them.

This clonotype was seen more than once but under ten times. The chain has TRBV5-6 and TRBJ2-3; weak D call: TRBD2 (6 bases). CDR1 and CDR2 (germline): SGHDT, YYEEEE. This CDR3 comprises 18 residues. Trimming left V 5 bases short and J 0 bases short, with 22 bases between. The DNA of the CDR3 is TGTGCCAGCAGGGGAGTGGGAGGAAAGGACCGAAGCACAGATACGCAGTATTTT. Amino acid sequence: CASRGVGGKDRSTDTQYF. Drawing the rest from reference TRBV5-6 and TRBJ2-3, the complete variable domain is DAGVTQSPTHLIKTRGQQVTLRCSPKSGHDTVSWYQQALGQGPQFIFQYYEEEERQRGNFPDRFSGHQFPNYSSELNVNALLLGDSALYLCASRGVGGKDRSTDTQYFGPGTRLTVL.

This clonotype was seen more than once but under ten times. V gene TRBV11-2 combines with J gene TRBJ1-2, with 9 bases identical to TRBD1. This CDR3 is built from 17 residues. Germline V CDR1 and CDR2: SGHAT, FQNNGV. The V gene end was trimmed by 0 bases and the J gene end by 3 bases; junction bases not matched to a gene: 8. The CDR3 reads CASSLELTGGGYYGYTF. The CDR3 nucleotides are TGTGCCAGCAGCTTAGAGTTGACAGGGGGAGGTTACTATGGCTACACCTTC.

A few counts support this clonotype. This chain joins TRBV3-1 and TRBJ2-1, with D maybe TRBD2 (6 bases). Germline-derived CDR1 and CDR2 are LGHDT and YNNKEL (reference sequence). The CDR3 runs to 14 residues. The V end lost 4 bases, the J end lost 12 bases, and 19 bases lay between the germline ends. CDR3 in DNA: TGTGCCAGCAGCCCCTCCCTGCGGGGTCTCTTGCAGTTCTTC. It specifies CASSPSLRGLLQFF.

The chain is built from TRBV7-8 and TRBJ2-7; maybe TRBD1 (7 bases). The CDR3 spans 19 residues. Trimming left V 0 bases short and J 2 bases short, with 23 bases between. CDR1 is SGHVS, CDR2 FQNEAQ, per germline. CDR3 loop: CASSLARVAGQIPPYEQYV. CDR3 sequence (DNA): TGTGCCAGCAGCTTAGCGCGGGTGGCGGGACAGATCCCCCCCTACGAGCAGTACGTC.

The genes are TRBV5-6 and TRBJ2-3; TRBD2 matches at 8 bases. V gave up 3 bases and J gave up 3 bases; unmatched junction bases: 3. Germline-derived CDR1 and CDR2 are SGHDT and YYEEEE. This CDR3 contains 14 residues. CDR3 in amino acids: CASSSGGRTDTQYF. Here the CDR3 DNA reads TGTGCCAGCAGCTCGGGGGGGCGTACAGATACGCAGTATTTT.

The table lists this clonotype with a few counts. The chain recombines TRBV5-1 with TRBJ1-3; D is uncertain. The CDR3 length is 14 residues. Germline loops: CDR1 SGHRS, CDR2 YFSETQ. V was clipped by 2 bases and J by 4 bases, with 10 bases between them. This chain's CDR3 is CASSFTGSGNTIYF. The CDR3 nucleotides read TGCGCCAGCAGCTTCACCGGGTCAGGAAACACCATATATTTT.

This chain joins TRBV6-2 or TRBV6-3 and TRBJ2-1; 7 bases match TRBD1. The CDR3 contains 12 residues. With 10 bases clipped from V and 9 bases from J, the junction kept 9 bases outside the gene matches. Germline V gives CDR1 MNHEY, CDR2 SVGEGT. The CDR3 bases are TGTGCCACCTCCGACAGGGTCTCTGAGCAGTTCTTC. It is translated as CATSDRVSEQFF.

Only a few counts were recorded for this clonotype. The chain carries TRBV29-1 and TRBJ2-5, with 14 bases fitting TRBD2. This CDR3 has 16 amino acids. Per germline, CDR1 SQVTM and CDR2 ANQGSEA. J was trimmed by 7 bases and V by 6 bases; bases with no gene match: 13. The CDR3 DNA reads as TGCAGCGTCGAGCAATCCGGGACTAGCGGGAGCGGGACCCAGTACTTC. It specifies CSVEQSGTSGSGTQYF.

The genes are TRBV4-3 and TRBJ1-6; 7 bases map to TRBD1. The J segment lost 8 bases and the V segment lost 0 bases, leaving 4 bases of the junction unmatched. The germline gives CDR1 LGHNA, CDR2 YSLEER. This CDR3 has 15 residues. The CDR3 loop is CASSQEDRLDSPLHF. CDR3 sequence (DNA): TGCGCCAGCAGCCAAGAGGACAGGCTTGATTCACCCCTCCACTTT.

This clonotype was found many times. The rearrangement joins TRBV6-5 to TRBJ2-1; 10 bases agree with TRBD2. The CDR3 is made up of 18 amino acids. Germline-derived CDR1 and CDR2 are MNHEY and SVGAGI. J lost 9 bases, V lost 4 bases, and 18 bases had no gene match. The CDR3 protein is CASSWDPGTAGGSGEQFF. The CDR3, as DNA: TGTGCCAGCAGTTGGGACCCCGGGACAGCGGGGGGGTCGGGTGAGCAGTTCTTC.

This clonotype was seen a few times. The chain links TRBV6-6 to TRBJ2-7; tentatively, D is TRBD2 (5 bases). Germline CDR1 MNHNY, CDR2 SVGAGI (reference sequence). Deletions cut 5 bases from V and 10 bases from J, with 18 bases between. CDR3 size: 13 residues. CDR3 residues: CASSPRGSGDQYV. CDR3 bases: TGTGCCAGCAGTCCCCGAGGGTCTGGGGATCAGTACGTC.

The chain carries TRBV5-1 and TRBJ2-1; D is possibly TRBD2 (5 bases). CDR3 length: 15 residues. CDR1 and CDR2 from the germline V gene are SGHRS and YFSETQ. V lost 4 bases, J lost 2 bases, and 13 bases lay in between. For the CDR3, the DNA is TGCGCCAGCAGCCCGCGAGTCGGGGCCTACAATGAGCAGTTCTTC. It encodes CASSPRVGAYNEQFF.

The chain carries TRBV7-2 and TRBJ2-2; TRBD1 aligns across 7 bases. The V gene's germline CDR1 is SGHTA and CDR2 FQGNSA. The CDR3 runs 16 residues. Trimming cost V 3 bases and J 6 bases; bases outside gene matches: 10. CDR3 amino acids: CASSLGTVSHAGELFF. CDR3 nucleotide sequence: TGTGCCAGCAGCTTGGGGACAGTGTCTCACGCCGGGGAGCTGTTTTTT.

V is TRBV6-2 or TRBV6-3 and J is TRBJ2-3; D assignment may be TRBD1 or TRBD2 (5 bases each). The CDR3 has 17 residues. Germline CDR1 is MNHEY and CDR2 is SVGEGT. V was shortened by 6 bases and J by 4 bases, with 23 bases between the two germline ends. CDR3 amino acids: CASRPRDGGFRADTQYF. CDR3 nucleotides: TGTGCCAGCAGACCCCGGGACGGCGGATTTAGGGCAGATACGCAGTATTTT.

The chain is built from TRBV5-1 and TRBJ2-5; the match to TRBD2 covers 13 bases. There are 18 residues in the CDR3. J lost 4 bases, V lost 4 bases, and 13 bases had no gene match. CDR1 and CDR2 from the germline V gene are SGHRS and YFSETQ. In nucleotides, the CDR3 is TGCGCCAGCAGCGCCGGACTAGCGGGGGCGGGGAGGACAGAGACCCAGTACTTC. This translates into CASSAGLAGAGRTETQYF.

V gene TRBV6-2 or TRBV6-3 combines with J gene TRBJ1-1; unclear D gene. CDR1 MNHEY and CDR2 SVGEGT come from the germline V gene. CDR3 length equals 14 residues. Trimming cost V 0 bases and J 6 bases, with 11 bases left between them. This CDR3 is CASSYSRAVPEAFF. CDR3 nucleotides: TGTGCCAGCAGTTACTCGAGGGCCGTTCCTGAAGCTTTCTTT.

The sample holds one count of this clonotype. The J gene is TRBJ1-2, the V gene TRBV12-3 or TRBV12-4; the match to TRBD1 covers 9 bases. This CDR3 has 15 amino acids. The V and J ends lost 1 base and 5 bases, in that order; junction bases with no gene match: 5. In DNA form, the CDR3 reads TGTGCCAGCAGTTTAGACAGGGGGCAATTGTATGGCTACACCTTC. Protein product: CASSLDRGQLYGYTF.

This clonotype was picked up a small number of times. The J gene is TRBJ2-2, the V gene TRBV2, with D perhaps matching TRBD2 (6 bases). The length of the CDR3 is 14 residues. V shed 4 bases and J shed 5 bases, with 11 bases lying between them. Germline V gene data show CDR1 as SNHLY and CDR2 as FYNNEI. The chain's CDR3 is CASSARGITGELFF. DNA of the CDR3: TGTGCCAGCAGTGCCCGGGGGATAACCGGGGAGCTGTTTTTT.

This clonotype was counted many times. The V call is TRBV7-9, the J call TRBJ2-3; TRBD1 agrees at 9 bases. V dropped 4 bases and J dropped 1; count of bases not matched to a gene: 0. Germline CDR1 and CDR2: SEHNR and FQNEAQ (reference sequence). The length of the CDR3 is 14 residues. The DNA of the CDR3 is TGTGCCAGCAGCTGGACAGGGGGCACAGATACGCAGTATTTT. Translated: CASSWTGGTDTQYF.

Only a few counts were recorded for this clonotype. The V call is TRBV6-5, the J call TRBJ1-2; 7 bases fit TRBD1. Germline-derived CDR1 and CDR2 are MNHEY and SVGAGI. The CDR3 spans 15 residues. J was trimmed by 1 base and V by 2 bases; bases with no gene match: 4. CDR3 amino acids: CASSYAQGFNYGYTF. In DNA form, the CDR3 reads TGTGCCAGCAGTTACGCACAGGGGTTTAACTATGGCTACACCTTC.

A few counts support this clonotype. The genes are TRBV5-1 and TRBJ1-5; D perhaps matches TRBD1 (6 bases). V was shortened by 0 bases and J by 7 bases, with 14 bases between the two germline ends. CDR3 length: 15 residues. Germline V gene lookup returns CDR1 SGHRS and CDR2 YFSETQ. CDR3 nucleotides: TGCGCCAGCAGCTTGGCGGCAGGGGTAGGGCAGCCCCAGCATTTT. This codes for CASSLAAGVGQPQHF.

In its sample, this clonotype was seen a few times. The chain couples TRBV9 to TRBJ1-3; no reliable D call. Germline V gene sequence: CDR1 SGDLS, CDR2 YYNGEE. There are 16 residues in the CDR3. With 1 base removed from V and 0 bases from J, the gap between germline ends came to 11 bases. The CDR3 loop is CASSVQGSPSGNTIYF. CDR3 bases: TGTGCCAGCAGCGTACAAGGGAGTCCCTCTGGAAACACCATATATTTT.

Ten or more counts support this clonotype. The chain has TRBV7-9 and TRBJ2-7; the D gene is possibly TRBD1 (7 bases). V lost 6 bases and J lost 5, with 17 bases in between. The CDR3 has 14 residues. From germline, CDR1 is SEHNR and CDR2 FQNEAQ (reference sequence). This CDR3 is CASSFTGGGHEQYF. CDR3 bases: TGTGCCAGCAGTTTTACAGGAGGGGGCCACGAGCAGTACTTC.